This is a list of T cell receptor beta chains from one sample in a study of T cells expressing NK-cell markers. After re-calling the 5' RACE reads, TCRdb lists one entry per CDR3 protein, DNA absent. This sample contains 200,000 to 300,000 distinct CDR3 sequences. The specimen was blood T cells: a sorted CD56 or NKG2C T cell subset, CD4+ or CD8+ T cells, or bulk PBMC T cells (not recorded which). All receptors come from a woman aged 18-70 years in good health. Both conserved end residues are part of each CDR3.

j_call: TRBJ2-1; v_call: TRBV20-1; cdr3_aa: CSAILDGDEQFF
j_call: TRBJ1-6; v_call: TRBV20-1; cdr3_aa: CSARVFGTPGRNSPLHF
j_call: TRBJ1-4; v_call: TRBV27; cdr3_aa: CASSHRQGGGEKLFF
j_call: TRBJ2-1; v_call: TRBV30; cdr3_aa: CAWSVLTGGYNEQFF
j_call: TRBJ2-2; v_call: TRBV5-1; cdr3_aa: CASLPSGRAGTGELFF
j_call: TRBJ2-3; v_call: TRBV3-1; cdr3_aa: CASSQVRGGRTDTQYF
j_call: TRBJ2-7; v_call: TRBV7-2; cdr3_aa: CASSLAQIGGVAEPYEQYF
j_call: TRBJ2-1; v_call: TRBV7-8; cdr3_aa: CASSLGQGNEQFF
j_call: TRBJ1-4; v_call: TRBV25-1; cdr3_aa: CASSDFGGGNEKLFF
j_call: TRBJ2-1; v_call: TRBV20-1; cdr3_aa: CSARGGARYNEQFF
j_call: TRBJ2-1; v_call: TRBV10-3; cdr3_aa: CAISDGLAGGSEQFF
j_call: TRBJ2-7; v_call: TRBV5-1; cdr3_aa: CASSNRGHSYEQYF
j_call: TRBJ2-2; v_call: TRBV7-3; cdr3_aa: CASSLRGQRTGELFF
j_call: TRBJ2-5; v_call: TRBV7-2; cdr3_aa: CASRPGQTPWYF
j_call: TRBJ2-5; v_call: TRBV11-2; cdr3_aa: CASSPDRRGILIETQYF
j_call: TRBJ1-1; v_call: TRBV3-1; cdr3_aa: CASSRLPDRNTEAFF
j_call: TRBJ1-5; v_call: TRBV20-1; cdr3_aa: CSAEESTGRHSNQPQHF
j_call: TRBJ2-1; v_call: TRBV11-1; cdr3_aa: CASSLDGLSARSSYNEQFF
j_call: TRBJ2-7; v_call: TRBV20-1; cdr3_aa: CSATTGLASSSYEQYF
j_call: TRBJ2-3; v_call: TRBV20-1; cdr3_aa: CSAIETSGRDTQYF
j_call: TRBJ1-5; v_call: TRBV19; cdr3_aa: CASNDGQMNQPQHF
j_call: TRBJ2-1; v_call: TRBV7-7; cdr3_aa: CASSLAGPGVEQFF
j_call: TRBJ2-5; v_call: TRBV20-1; cdr3_aa: CSADPRQASVSQYF
j_call: TRBJ2-2; v_call: TRBV7-9; cdr3_aa: CASSSGALPNTGELFF
j_call: TRBJ1-2; v_call: TRBV10-1; cdr3_aa: CASSERQNYGYTF
j_call: TRBJ2-1; v_call: TRBV24-1; cdr3_aa: CATSAPGGATNEQFF
j_call: TRBJ2-2; v_call: TRBV14; cdr3_aa: CASSRNTGTYTGELFF
j_call: TRBJ1-5; v_call: TRBV12-3/TRBV12-4; cdr3_aa: CASSFGQANQPQHF
j_call: TRBJ1-1; v_call: TRBV6-1; cdr3_aa: CATTGQMNTEAFF
j_call: TRBJ1-5; v_call: TRBV11-2; cdr3_aa: CASSRDYGQINQPQHF
j_call: TRBJ2-1; v_call: TRBV7-2; cdr3_aa: CASSFWGAQNEQFF
j_call: TRBJ1-2; v_call: TRBV12-3/TRBV12-4; cdr3_aa: CASSLRGQVYGYTF
j_call: TRBJ2-2; v_call: TRBV9; cdr3_aa: CASSRTSGGLNTGELFF
j_call: TRBJ1-5; v_call: TRBV3-1; cdr3_aa: CASSLRGFNQPQHF
j_call: TRBJ2-3; v_call: TRBV5-1; cdr3_aa: CASSLNGGTEDTQYF
j_call: TRBJ2-5; v_call: TRBV20-1; cdr3_aa: CSARDRLGKETQYF
j_call: TRBJ1-5; v_call: TRBV7-8; cdr3_aa: CASKRRGSNQPQHF
j_call: TRBJ2-5; v_call: TRBV12-3/TRBV12-4; cdr3_aa: CASRGGGAKGETQYF
j_call: TRBJ1-6; v_call: TRBV18; cdr3_aa: CASSPPKGDSPLHF
j_call: TRBJ1-1; v_call: TRBV18; cdr3_aa: CASSPPSSNTEAFF
j_call: TRBJ1-1; v_call: TRBV12-3/TRBV12-4; cdr3_aa: CASSLVRDTEAFF
j_call: TRBJ1-4; v_call: TRBV28; cdr3_aa: CASRALWGQGQGTNEKLFF
j_call: TRBJ1-5; v_call: TRBV12-3/TRBV12-4; cdr3_aa: CASRGPGMGNQPQHF
j_call: TRBJ1-3; v_call: TRBV7-6; cdr3_aa: CASSLTGGVGNTIYF
j_call: TRBJ2-2; v_call: TRBV6-5; cdr3_aa: CASSYRGGNTGELFF